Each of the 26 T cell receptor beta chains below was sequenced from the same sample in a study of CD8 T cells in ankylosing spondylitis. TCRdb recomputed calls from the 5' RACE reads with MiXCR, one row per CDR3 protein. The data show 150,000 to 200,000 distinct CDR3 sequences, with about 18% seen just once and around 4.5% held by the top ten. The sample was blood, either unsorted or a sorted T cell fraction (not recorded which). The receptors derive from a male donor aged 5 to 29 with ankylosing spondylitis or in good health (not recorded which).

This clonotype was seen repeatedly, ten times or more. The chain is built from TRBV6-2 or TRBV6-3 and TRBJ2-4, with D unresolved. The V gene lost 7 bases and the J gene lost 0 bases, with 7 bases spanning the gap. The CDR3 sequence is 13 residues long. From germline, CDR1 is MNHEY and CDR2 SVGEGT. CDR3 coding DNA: TGTGCCAGCACGGCGGCAGCCAAAAACATTCAGTACTTC. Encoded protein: CASTAAAKNIQYF.

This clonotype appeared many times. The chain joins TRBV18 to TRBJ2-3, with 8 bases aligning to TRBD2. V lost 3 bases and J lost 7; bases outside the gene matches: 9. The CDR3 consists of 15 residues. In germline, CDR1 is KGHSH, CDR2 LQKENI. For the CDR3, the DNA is TGTGCCAGCTCACCGCGGCGAGCGGGAGAACATACGCAGTATTTT. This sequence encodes CASSPRRAGEHTQYF.

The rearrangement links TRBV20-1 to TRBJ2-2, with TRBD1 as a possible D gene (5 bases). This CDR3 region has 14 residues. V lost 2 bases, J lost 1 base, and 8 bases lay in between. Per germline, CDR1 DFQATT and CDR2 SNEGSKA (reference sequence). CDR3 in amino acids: CSARWQGNTGELFF. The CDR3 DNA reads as TGCAGTGCTAGATGGCAGGGGAACACCGGGGAGCTGTTTTTT.

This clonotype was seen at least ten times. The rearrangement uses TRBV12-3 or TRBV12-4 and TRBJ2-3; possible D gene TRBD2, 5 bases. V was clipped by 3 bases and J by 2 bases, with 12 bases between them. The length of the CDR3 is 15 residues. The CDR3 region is CASSFFGRDTDTQYF. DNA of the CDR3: TGTGCCAGCAGTTTCTTCGGACGGGACACAGATACGCAGTATTTT.

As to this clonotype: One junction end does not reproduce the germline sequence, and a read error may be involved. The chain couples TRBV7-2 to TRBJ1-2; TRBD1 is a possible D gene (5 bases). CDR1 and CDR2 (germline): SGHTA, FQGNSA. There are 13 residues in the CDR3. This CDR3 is CASSPGGRDGYPF. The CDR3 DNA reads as TGTGCCAGCAGCCCCGGGGGAAGGGACGGCTACCCCTTC.

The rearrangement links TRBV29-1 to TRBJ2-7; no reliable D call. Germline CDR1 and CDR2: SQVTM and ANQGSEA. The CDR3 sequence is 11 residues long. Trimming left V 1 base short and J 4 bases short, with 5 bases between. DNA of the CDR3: TGCAGCGTTGAAGTCGAGTACGAGCAGTACGTC. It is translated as CSVEVEYEQYV.

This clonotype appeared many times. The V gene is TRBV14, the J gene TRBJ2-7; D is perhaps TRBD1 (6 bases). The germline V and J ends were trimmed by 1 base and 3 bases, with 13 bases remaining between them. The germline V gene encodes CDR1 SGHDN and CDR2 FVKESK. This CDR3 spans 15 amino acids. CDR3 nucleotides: TGTGCCAGCAGCCAAGCCGCGACAGGTTACTACGAGCAGTACTTC. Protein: CASSQAATGYYEQYF.

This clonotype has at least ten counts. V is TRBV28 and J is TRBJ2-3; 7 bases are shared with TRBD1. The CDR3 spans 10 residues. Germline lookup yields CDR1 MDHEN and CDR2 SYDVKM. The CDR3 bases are TGTGACCAGGGGGCAGATACGCAGTATTTT. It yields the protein CDQGADTQYF.

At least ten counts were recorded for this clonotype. The CDR3 sequence is CASRTEGGELFF. DNA of the CDR3: TGTGCCAGCAGGACCGAGGGCGGGGAGCTGTTTTTT. The V gene is TRBV6-4, the J gene TRBJ2-2, with D perhaps TRBD2 (5 bases). The length of the CDR3 is 12 residues. Deletions cut 6 bases from V and 7 bases from J, with 9 bases between. Per germline, CDR1 MRHNA and CDR2 SNTAGT.

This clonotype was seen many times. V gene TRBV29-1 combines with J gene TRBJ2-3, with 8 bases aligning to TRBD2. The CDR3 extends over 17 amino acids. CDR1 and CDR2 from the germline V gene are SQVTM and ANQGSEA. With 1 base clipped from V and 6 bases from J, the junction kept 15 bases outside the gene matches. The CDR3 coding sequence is TGCAGCGTTGAAGGGTTCTTTTCAGCGGGAGTTCGGGATACGCAGTATTTT. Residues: CSVEGFFSAGVRDTQYF.

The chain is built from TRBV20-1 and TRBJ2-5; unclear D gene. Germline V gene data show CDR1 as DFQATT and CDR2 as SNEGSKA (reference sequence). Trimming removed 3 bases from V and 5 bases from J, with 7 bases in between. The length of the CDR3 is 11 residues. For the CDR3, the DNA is TGCAGTGCTAGTTCGGTGGAGACCCAGTACTTC. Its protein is CSASSVETQYF.

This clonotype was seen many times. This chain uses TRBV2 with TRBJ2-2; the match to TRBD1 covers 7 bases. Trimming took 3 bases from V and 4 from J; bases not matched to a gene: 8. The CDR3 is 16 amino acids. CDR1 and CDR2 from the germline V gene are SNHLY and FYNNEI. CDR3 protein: CASSEGAQGITGELFF. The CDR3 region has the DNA TGTGCCAGCAGTGAGGGGGCACAGGGGATCACCGGGGAGCTGTTTTTT.

The CDR3 sequence: CASRAGTDEQYF. CDR3 DNA: TGCGCCAGCAGAGCCGGGACAGACGAGCAGTACTTC. The V gene is TRBV10-2, the J gene TRBJ2-7, with 7 bases aligning to TRBD1. The germline CDR1 and CDR2 sequences are WSHSY and SAAADI. The V and J ends lost 6 bases and 5 bases, in that order; junction bases with no gene match: 4. The CDR3 sequence is 12 residues long.

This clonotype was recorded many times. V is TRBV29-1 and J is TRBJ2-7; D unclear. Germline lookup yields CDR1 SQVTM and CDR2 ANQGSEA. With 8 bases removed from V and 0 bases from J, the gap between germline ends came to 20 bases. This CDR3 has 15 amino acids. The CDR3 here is CSSYPLQESSYEQYF. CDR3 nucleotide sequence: TGCAGCTCCTACCCTCTGCAGGAGAGCTCCTACGAGCAGTACTTC.

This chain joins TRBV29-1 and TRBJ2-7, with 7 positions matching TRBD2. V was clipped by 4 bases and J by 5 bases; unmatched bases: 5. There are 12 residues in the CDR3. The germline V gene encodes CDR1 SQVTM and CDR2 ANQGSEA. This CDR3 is CSVGWGGNEQYF. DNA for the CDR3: TGCAGCGTTGGCTGGGGGGGGAACGAGCAGTACTTC.

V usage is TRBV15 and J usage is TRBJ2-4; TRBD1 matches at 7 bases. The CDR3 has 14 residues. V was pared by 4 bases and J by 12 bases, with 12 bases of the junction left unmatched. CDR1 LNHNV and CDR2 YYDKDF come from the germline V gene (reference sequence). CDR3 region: CATSTGQRQNSQYF. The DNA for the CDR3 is TGTGCCACCAGCACGGGACAGAGACAAAATTCTCAGTACTTC.

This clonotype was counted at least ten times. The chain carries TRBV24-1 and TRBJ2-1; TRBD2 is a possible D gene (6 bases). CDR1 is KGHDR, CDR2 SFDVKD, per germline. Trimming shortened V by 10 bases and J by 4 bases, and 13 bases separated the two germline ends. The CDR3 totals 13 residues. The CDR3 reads CATSGLEYNEQFF. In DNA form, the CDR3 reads TGTGCCACATCGGGACTGGAGTACAATGAGCAGTTCTTC.

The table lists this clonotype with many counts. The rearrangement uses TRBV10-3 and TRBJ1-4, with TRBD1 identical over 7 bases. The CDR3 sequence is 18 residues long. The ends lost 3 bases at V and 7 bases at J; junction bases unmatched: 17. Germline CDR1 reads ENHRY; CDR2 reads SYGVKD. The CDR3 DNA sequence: TGTGCCATCAGTGAACTCACGCTCTTTGGGACAGCAGGTGAAAAACTGTTTTTT. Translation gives CAISELTLFGTAGEKLFF.

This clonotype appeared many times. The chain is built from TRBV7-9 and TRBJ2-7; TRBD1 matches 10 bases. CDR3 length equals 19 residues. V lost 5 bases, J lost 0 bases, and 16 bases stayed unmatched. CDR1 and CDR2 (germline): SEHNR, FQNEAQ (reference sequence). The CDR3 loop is CASSVLRGTGEVSSYEQYV. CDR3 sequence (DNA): TGTGCCAGCAGCGTTCTTAGGGGGACAGGGGAGGTAAGCTCCTACGAGCAGTACGTC.

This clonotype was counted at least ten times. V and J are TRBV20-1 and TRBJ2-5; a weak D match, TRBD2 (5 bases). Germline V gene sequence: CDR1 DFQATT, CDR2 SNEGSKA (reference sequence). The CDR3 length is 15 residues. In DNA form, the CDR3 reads TGCAGCGTCAAGGCCCTTCTAGCTGCTCCGGAGACCCAGTACTTC. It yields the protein CSVKALLAAPETQYF.

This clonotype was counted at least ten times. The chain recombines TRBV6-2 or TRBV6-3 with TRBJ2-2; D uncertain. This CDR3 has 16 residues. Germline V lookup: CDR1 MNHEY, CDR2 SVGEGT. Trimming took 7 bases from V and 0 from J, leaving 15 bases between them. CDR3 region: CASNLFAWSNTGELFF. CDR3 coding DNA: TGTGCCAGCAACCTTTTCGCCTGGTCGAACACCGGGGAGCTGTTTTTT.

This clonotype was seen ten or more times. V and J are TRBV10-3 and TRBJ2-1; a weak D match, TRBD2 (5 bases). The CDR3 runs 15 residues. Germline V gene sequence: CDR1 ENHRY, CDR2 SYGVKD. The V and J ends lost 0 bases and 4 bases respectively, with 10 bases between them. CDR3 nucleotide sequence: TGTGCCATCAGTGAGTCGAATCGGGATTACAATGAGCAGTTCTTC. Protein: CAISESNRDYNEQFF.

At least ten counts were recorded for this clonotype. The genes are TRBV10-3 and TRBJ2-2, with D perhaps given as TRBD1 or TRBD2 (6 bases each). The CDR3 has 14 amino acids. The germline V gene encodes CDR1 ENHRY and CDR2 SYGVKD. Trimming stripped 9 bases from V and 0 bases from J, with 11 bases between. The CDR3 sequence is CAIKGEANTGELFF. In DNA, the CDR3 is TGTGCCATAAAGGGGGAGGCGAACACCGGGGAGCTGTTTTTT.

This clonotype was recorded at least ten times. This chain's CDR3 is CASSQRGEQYF. Written as DNA, the CDR3 is TGTGCCAGCAGCCAGAGGGGCGAGCAGTACTTC. The rearrangement links TRBV4-2 to TRBJ2-7; D possibly uses TRBD1 or TRBD2 (5 bases each). Germline CDR1 reads LGHNA; CDR2 reads YNFKEQ. The length of the CDR3 is 11 residues. Trimming removed 3 bases from V and 6 bases from J, with 6 bases in between.

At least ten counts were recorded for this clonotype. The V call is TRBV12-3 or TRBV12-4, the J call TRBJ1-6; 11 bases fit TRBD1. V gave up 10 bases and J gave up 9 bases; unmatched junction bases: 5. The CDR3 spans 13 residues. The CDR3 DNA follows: TGTGCCACGGGACAGGGGGTACCTTCACCCCTCCACTTT. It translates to CATGQGVPSPLHF.

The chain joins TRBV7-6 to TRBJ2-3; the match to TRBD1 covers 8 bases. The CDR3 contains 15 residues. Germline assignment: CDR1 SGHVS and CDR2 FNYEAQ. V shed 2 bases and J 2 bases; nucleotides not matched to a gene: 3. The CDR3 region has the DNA TGTGCCAGCAGCTTAACTCAGGGGGCCACAGATACGCAGTATTTT. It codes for CASSLTQGATDTQYF.